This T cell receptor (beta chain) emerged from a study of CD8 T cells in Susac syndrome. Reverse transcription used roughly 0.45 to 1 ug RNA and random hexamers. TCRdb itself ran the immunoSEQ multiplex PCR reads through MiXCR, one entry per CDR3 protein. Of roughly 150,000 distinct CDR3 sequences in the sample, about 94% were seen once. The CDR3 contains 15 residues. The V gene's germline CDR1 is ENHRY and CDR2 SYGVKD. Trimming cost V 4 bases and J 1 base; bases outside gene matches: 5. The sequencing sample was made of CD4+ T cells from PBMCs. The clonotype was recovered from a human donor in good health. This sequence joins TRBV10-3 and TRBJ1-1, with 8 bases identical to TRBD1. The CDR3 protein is CAISGTGQGNTEAFF. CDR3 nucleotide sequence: TGTGCCATCAGTGGGACCGGACAGGGGAACACTGAAGCTTTCTTT.